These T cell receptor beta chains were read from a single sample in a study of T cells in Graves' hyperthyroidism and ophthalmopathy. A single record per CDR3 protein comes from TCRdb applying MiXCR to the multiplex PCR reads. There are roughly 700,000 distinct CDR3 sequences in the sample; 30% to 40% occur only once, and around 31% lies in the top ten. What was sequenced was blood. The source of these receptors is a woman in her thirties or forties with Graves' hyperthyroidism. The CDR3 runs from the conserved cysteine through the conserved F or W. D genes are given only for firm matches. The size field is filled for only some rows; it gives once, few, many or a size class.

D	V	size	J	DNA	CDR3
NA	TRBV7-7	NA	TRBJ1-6	TGTGCTACGGGGACGTATTCACCCCTCCACTTT	CATGTYSPLHF
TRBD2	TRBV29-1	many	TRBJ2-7	TGCAGCGCCACCGGACTAGCGGGAGGGGGCTACGAGCAGTACTTC	CSATGLAGGGYEQYF
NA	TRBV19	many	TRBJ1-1	TGTGCCAGTAGTATAGCCGGGGGAGTGAACACTGAAGCTTTCTTT	CASSIAGGVNTEAFF
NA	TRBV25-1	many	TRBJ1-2	TGTGCCAGCAGTTCCGGAACGTACTATGGCTACACCTTC	CASSSGTYYGYTF
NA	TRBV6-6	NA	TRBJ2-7	TGTGCCAGCAGTGAAATCCTCTTACAGGGATCCGAGCAGTACTTC	CASSEILLQGSEQYF
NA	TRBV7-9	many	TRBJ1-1	TGTGCCAGCAACATTCCCGATGAAGCTTTCTTT	CASNIPDEAFF
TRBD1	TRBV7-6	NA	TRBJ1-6	TGTGCCAGCAGTTACGCACAGGGGGCTGGTGGATCACCCCTCCACTTT	CASSYAQGAGGSPLHF
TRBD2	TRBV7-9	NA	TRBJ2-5	TGTGCCAGCAGCGCTCGACTAGCGGGGAAAGAGACCCAGTACTTC	CASSARLAGKETQYF
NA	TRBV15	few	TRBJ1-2	TGTGCCACCAGCAGGGGGGGCTCAACGGGCTACACCTTC	CATSRGGSTGYTF
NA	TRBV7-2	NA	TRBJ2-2	TGTGCCAGCAGCTTCGGACCGGCAGAGCGAAGGGAGCTGTTTTTT	CASSFGPAERRELFF
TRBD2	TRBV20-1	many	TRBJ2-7	TGCAGTGCTAACCTCGGGACTAGCGGTCTCTACGAGCAGTACTTC	CSANLGTSGLYEQYF
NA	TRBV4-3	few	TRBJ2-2	TGCGCCAGCAGCCAGTCCGGGACCGGGGAGCTGTTTTTT	CASSQSGTGELFF
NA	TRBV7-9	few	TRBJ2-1	TGTGCCAGCAGCTTCGGTGGGCAGGGGTACAATGAGCAGTTCTTC	CASSFGGQGYNEQFF
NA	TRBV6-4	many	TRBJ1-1	TGTGCCAGCAGTGCCAATAAGAACACTGAAGCTTTCTTT	CASSANKNTEAFF
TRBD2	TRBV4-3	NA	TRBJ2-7	TGCGCCAGCAGCCAAGGGTCTAGCGGGATCTCCTACGAGCAGTACTTC	CASSQGSSGISYEQYF
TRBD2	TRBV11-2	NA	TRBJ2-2	TGTGCCAGCAGCTTAATGGCCGGGAGGACTACCGGGGAGCTGTTTTTT	CASSLMAGRTTGELFF
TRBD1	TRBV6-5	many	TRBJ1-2	TGTGCCAGCAGTTACTGGGGACAGGGCGCTGATGGCTACACCTTC	CASSYWGQGADGYTF